One sample yielded the 30 T cell receptor beta chains listed below, sequenced in a study of OX40 agonist ivuxolimab in advanced cancers. Sequencing was performed with immunoSEQ multiplex PCR; in TCRdb, only in-frame clones are kept and a portion is missing. The sample lists more than 65,000 clones, roughly four fifths seen once, with about 2.4% in the top ten. Sequences were derived from CD4+ or CD8+ T cells sorted from blood, sampled in a trial of the OX40 agonist ivuxolimab. These receptors all come from an adult with an advanced solid tumor such as melanoma, head and neck, liver or kidney cancer.

The rearrangement joins TRBV7-6 to TRBJ2-7; possible D gene TRBD2, 7 bases. Germline values: CDR1 SGHVS, CDR2 FNYEAQ. The CDR3 loop spans 15 amino acids. V was pared by 5 bases and J by 5 bases, with 19 bases between. The CDR3 DNA reads TGTGCCAGCAGCCCCATTCGGGGGGCGTCCCACGAGCAGTACTTC. It is translated as CASSPIRGASHEQYF.

The chain links TRBV5-6 to TRBJ2-3, with D unclear. V was clipped by 4 bases and J by 1 base, with 7 bases between them. From germline, CDR1 is SGHDT and CDR2 YYEEEE. This CDR3 spans 13 amino acids. In nucleotides, the CDR3 is TGTGCCAGCAGCCCGGTGGGCACAGATACGCAGTATTTT. Encoded protein: CASSPVGTDTQYF.

The V gene is TRBV2, the J gene TRBJ2-1; D possibly uses TRBD1 or TRBD2 (5 bases each). The CDR3 consists of 16 residues. Trimming removed 0 bases from V and 7 bases from J, with 16 bases in between. The germline gives CDR1 SNHLY, CDR2 FYNNEI. CDR3 loop: CASSEARDRSSNEQFF. CDR3 coding DNA: TGTGCCAGCAGTGAAGCAAGGGACCGAAGTTCGAATGAGCAGTTCTTC.

This sequence joins TRBV7-3 and TRBJ2-1; 14 nucleotides match TRBD2. Germline V gene lookup returns CDR1 SGHTA and CDR2 FQGTGA. V lost 1 base, J lost 5 bases, and 7 bases stayed unmatched. The CDR3 length is 18 residues. In DNA form, the CDR3 reads TGTGCCAGCAGCTTAAGTTGGACTAGCGGGAGGAAGAACAATGAGCAGTTCTTC. Its translation is CASSLSWTSGRKNNEQFF.

V usage is TRBV27 and J usage is TRBJ2-6; no firm D call. V gave up 4 bases and J gave up 0 bases, with 4 bases separating them. This CDR3 has 14 amino acids. The germline gives CDR1 MNHEY, CDR2 SMNVEV (reference sequence). The CDR3 DNA reads TGTGCCAGCAGTTACAGCTCTGGGGCCAACGTCCTGACTTTC. Protein sequence: CASSYSSGANVLTF.

The chain combines TRBV7-8 with TRBJ1-5; 8 nucleotides agree with TRBD1. The CDR3 contains 16 residues. Trimming took 1 base from V and 4 from J; bases not matched to a gene: 6. CDR1 is SGHVS, CDR2 FQNEAQ, per germline. CDR3 amino acids: CASSLDPRTGNQPQHF. CDR3 coding DNA: TGTGCCAGCAGCTTAGACCCCCGGACAGGGAATCAGCCCCAGCATTTT.

The CDR3 here is CASSLAGTGAGTQYF. The DNA of the CDR3 is TGTGCCAGCAGCTTGGCCGGGACCGGCGCGGGTACGCAGTATTTT. The chain carries TRBV5-6 and TRBJ2-3; D is perhaps TRBD1 or TRBD2 (5 bases each). This CDR3 has 15 residues. Germline CDR1 and CDR2: SGHDT and YYEEEE. V lost 0 bases, J lost 8 bases, and 16 bases lay in between.

The CDR3 sequence: CASSPRGPTQETQYF. DNA of the CDR3: TGTGCCAGCAGCCCCAGGGGACCCACCCAAGAGACCCAGTACTTC. The chain has TRBV5-6 and TRBJ2-5, with a tentative D call TRBD1 (6 bases). The CDR3 length is 15 residues. The germline V gene encodes CDR1 SGHDT and CDR2 YYEEEE. V lost 4 bases and J 1 base, leaving 14 bases between the germline ends.

The rearrangement uses TRBV4-1 and TRBJ1-3, with D hard to call. CDR1 is MGHRA, CDR2 YSYEKL, per germline. The ends were cut back, 0 bases at V and 5 bases at J, with 8 bases in the middle. This CDR3 spans 14 amino acids. CDR3 residues: CASSQDPSRNTIYF. The CDR3 region has the DNA TGCGCCAGCAGCCAAGACCCCAGTCGAAACACCATATATTTT.

The chain links TRBV7-3 to TRBJ1-3, with D tentatively TRBD1 (5 bases). The V and J ends lost 2 bases and 4 bases respectively, with 18 bases between them. This CDR3 is 17 amino acids long. CDR1 and CDR2 (germline): SGHTA, FQGTGA. The CDR3 bases are TGTGCCAGCAGCTTAGAGGGTCCGGGACGTGGGGGAAACACCATATATTTT. Its translation: CASSLEGPGRGGNTIYF. The full variable domain, completed using reference TRBV7-3 and TRBJ1-3, is GAGVSQTPSNKVTEKGKYVELRCDPISGHTALYWYRQSLGQGPEFLIYFQGTGAADDSGLPNDRFFAVRPEGSVSTLKIQRTERGDSAVYLCASSLEGPGRGGNTIYFGEGSWLTVV.

Notes on this clone: The sample has other DNA sequences that encode this CDR3 too. This CDR3 is CASSLGVNTEAFF. CDR3 DNA sequence: TGCGCCAGCAGCTTGGGAGTAAACACTGAAGCTTTCTTT. The V gene is TRBV5-1, the J gene TRBJ1-1, with D unresolved. Trimming took 0 bases from V and 2 from J, leaving 5 bases between them. This CDR3 has 13 residues. Germline V CDR1 and CDR2: SGHRS, YFSETQ.

V usage is TRBV6-4 and J usage is TRBJ2-2, with no clear D. Germline V gene lookup returns CDR1 MRHNA and CDR2 SNTAGT. Trimming took 3 bases from V and 4 from J, leaving 15 bases between them. This CDR3 contains 16 residues. The CDR3 bases are TGTGCCAGCAGTGAGAGGCTGGTTTCGTTCACCGGGGAGCTGTTTTTT. As protein: CASSERLVSFTGELFF.

The chain carries TRBV5-1 and TRBJ2-7; tentatively, D is TRBD2 (5 bases). Trimming stripped 4 bases from V and 4 bases from J, with 18 bases between. Germline lookup yields CDR1 SGHRS and CDR2 YFSETQ. The CDR3 consists of 15 residues. The CDR3 DNA is TGCGCCAGCAGCCAGGCTCTGGGGAGCTGGTACGAGCAGTACTTC. It yields the protein CASSQALGSWYEQYF.

The chain has TRBV13 and TRBJ2-1; 7 nucleotides line up with TRBD1. V lost 0 bases to trimming and J lost 4 bases; unmatched junction nucleotides: 9. This CDR3 spans 17 amino acids. Germline CDR1 PRHDT, CDR2 FYEKMQ (reference sequence). For the CDR3, the DNA is TGTGCCAGCAGCTTAGGGGGTCGGGGACAGAAATACAATGAGCAGTTCTTC. It yields the protein CASSLGGRGQKYNEQFF.

This clone was recorded a few times. V is TRBV21-1 and J is TRBJ2-7; TRBD1, the table's D call, was not compared with the DNA. TRBV21-1 is annotated as a pseudogene. This CDR3 region has 14 residues. CDR3 protein: CASSIGTGSYEQYF. CDR3 bases: TGTGCCAGCAGCATTGGGACAGGGTCCTACGAGCAGTACTTC.

This clone was observed a single time. Other nucleotide sequences from this sample produce the same CDR3. The chain employs TRBV7-9 and TRBJ2-7; D gene ambiguous. The CDR3 runs to 11 residues. V was cut by 6 bases and J by 0 bases, with 3 bases left in between. Looked up from germline, CDR1 is SEHNR and CDR2 is FQNEAQ (reference sequence). The CDR3: CASSFSYEQYF. The DNA of the CDR3 is TGTGCCAGCAGTTTCTCCTACGAGCAGTACTTC.

The chain employs TRBV2 and TRBJ2-4; 8 bases match TRBD1. The CDR3 is 15 residues long. The V segment lost 5 bases and the J segment 2 bases; nucleotides outside the gene matches: 5. Germline V gene lookup returns CDR1 SNHLY and CDR2 FYNNEI. The CDR3 coding sequence is TGTGCCAGCAGTTCGGACAGGGTGACCAAAAACATTCAGTACTTC. Protein sequence: CASSSDRVTKNIQYF.

The chain couples TRBV29-1 to TRBJ1-5, with 10 bases matching TRBD1. Germline CDR1 is SQVTM and CDR2 is ANQGSEA. The CDR3 totals 17 residues. V lost 7 bases to trimming and J lost 1 base; unmatched junction nucleotides: 13. The DNA for the CDR3 is TGCAGCGCCTCCGGGACAGGGGATTCGAGGAGCAATCAGCCCCAGCATTTT. Its protein product is CSASGTGDSRSNQPQHF. Drawing the rest from reference TRBV29-1 and TRBJ1-5, the complete variable domain is SAVISQKPSRDICQRGTSLTIQCQVDSQVTMMFWYRQQPGQSLTLIATANQGSEATYESGFVIDKFPISRPNLTFSTLTVSNMSPEDSSIYLCSASGTGDSRSNQPQHFGDGTRLSIL.

This sequence joins TRBV7-8 and TRBJ2-7; maybe TRBD2 (6 bases). The germline V gene encodes CDR1 SGHVS and CDR2 FQNEAQ. This CDR3 has 17 amino acids. Trimming stripped 1 base from V and 3 bases from J, with 19 bases between. Written as DNA, the CDR3 is TGTGCCAGCAGCTTAGGGGAGAGGCGGGGCCTTCTCTACGAGCAGTACTTC. This encodes CASSLGERRGLLYEQYF.

This clone was counted once. The chain carries TRBV25-1 and TRBJ1-1; TRBD1 might be the D (5 bases). This CDR3 comprises 14 residues. The germline V and J ends were trimmed by 4 bases and 1 base, with 10 bases remaining between them. CDR1 MGHDK and CDR2 SYGVNS come from the germline V gene. CDR3 region: CASSGGRKNTEAFF. As DNA, the CDR3 is TGTGCCAGCAGTGGGGGACGGAAGAACACTGAAGCTTTCTTT.

This clone has only one observation. The chain uses TRBV29-1 and TRBJ1-1; TRBD1 is a possible D gene (5 bases). V lost 6 bases and J lost 8, with 13 bases in between. The CDR3 has 11 amino acids. Germline-derived CDR1 and CDR2 are SQVTM and ANQGSEA. The CDR3 region is CSVERGREAFF. Here the CDR3 DNA reads TGCAGCGTCGAACGGGGACGGGAAGCTTTCTTT.

This clone was seen a handful of times. As DNA, the CDR3 is TGTGCCAGCAGCTTAGAGCCGAGTGGAAACACCATATATTTT. Protein product: CASSLEPSGNTIYF. The J gene is TRBJ1-3, the V gene TRBV11-2, with unresolved D. Germline V gives CDR1 SGHAT, CDR2 FQNNGV. The CDR3 is made up of 14 amino acids. V gave up 0 bases and J gave up 3 bases, with 6 bases separating them.

The J gene is TRBJ1-1, the V gene TRBV5-1; D remains unclear. Trimming cost V 5 bases and J 0 bases, with 14 bases left between them. The CDR3 runs 15 residues. CDR1 is SGHRS and CDR2 is YFSETQ in the germline V gene. Here the CDR3 reads CASSEGYGMNTEAFF. For the CDR3, the DNA is TGCGCCAGCAGTGAGGGATATGGGATGAACACTGAAGCTTTCTTT.

Only a few counts were recorded for this clone. V usage is TRBV7-6 and J usage is TRBJ2-3; D may be TRBD2 (6 bases). CDR3 length equals 16 residues. In germline, CDR1 is SGHVS, CDR2 FNYEAQ. Between the trimmed V and J ends, which lost 2 bases and 1 base, there was a span of 13 bases. The CDR3 region is CASSLMAGQRTDTQYF. Written as DNA, the CDR3 is TGTGCCAGCAGCTTAATGGCGGGGCAACGCACAGATACGCAGTATTTT.

The gene calls are TRBV27 and TRBJ1-6; D might be TRBD1 (5 bases). CDR3 length equals 15 residues. Trimming left V 4 bases short and J 7 bases short, with 14 bases between. Germline CDR1 is MNHEY and CDR2 is SMNVEV (reference sequence). The CDR3 DNA is TGTGCCAGCAGTTGGCAGGGATCGGAGAATTCACCCCTCCACTTT. Its translation is CASSWQGSENSPLHF.

This clone has only one observation. The V call is TRBV7-2, the J call TRBJ2-5, with a possible D match to TRBD2 (5 bases). The CDR3 is 14 amino acids. Trimming shortened V by 4 bases and J by 6 bases, and 15 bases separated the two germline ends. From germline, CDR1 is SGHTA and CDR2 FQGNSA. The CDR3 spells CASSYITSRQTQYF. CDR3 coding DNA: TGTGCCAGCAGCTACATCACTAGTAGACAGACCCAGTACTTC. Full variable domain (remainder filled in from reference TRBV7-2 and TRBJ2-5): GAGVSQSPSNKVTEKGKDVELRCDPISGHTALYWYRQSLGQGLEFLIYFQGNSAPDKSGLPSDRFSAERTGGSVSTLTIQRTQQEDSAVYLCASSYITSRQTQYFGPGTRLLVL.

The chain links TRBV2 to TRBJ1-2; D is possibly TRBD1 (5 bases). Germline V gene lookup returns CDR1 SNHLY and CDR2 FYNNEI. V lost 10 bases to trimming and J lost 6 bases, with 18 bases between them. The CDR3 has 13 amino acids. CDR3 nucleotide sequence: TGTGCCATGCCGCCAGAAAGGGGTGATGGCTACACCTTC. Its translation: CAMPPERGDGYTF. The whole variable domain, remainder taken from reference TRBV2 and TRBJ1-2, is EPEVTQTPSHQVTQMGQEVILRCVPISNHLYFYWYRQILGQKVEFLVSFYNNEISEKSEIFDDQFSVERPDGSNFTLKIRSTKLEDSAMYFCAMPPERGDGYTFGSGTRLTVV.

The gene calls are TRBV6-1 and TRBJ2-5; D is perhaps TRBD1 or TRBD2 (6 bases each). The CDR3 extends over 14 amino acids. V was shortened by 1 base and J by 7 bases, with 13 bases between the two germline ends. CDR1 is MNHNS and CDR2 is SASEGT in the germline V gene. CDR3 DNA sequence: TGTGCCAGCAGTGAAGTGGAAGGGGGAGGGACCCAGTACTTC. Its translation is CASSEVEGGGTQYF.

V and J are TRBV4-2 and TRBJ1-5; 7 bases map to TRBD1. CDR3 length equals 15 residues. Germline trimming cut 3 bases from V and 4 bases from J; bases unmatched to any gene: 6. The germline gives CDR1 LGHNA, CDR2 YNFKEQ. CDR3 amino acids: CASSQQGVTNQPQHF. CDR3 DNA: TGTGCCAGCAGCCAGCAGGGGGTTACTAATCAGCCCCAGCATTTT.

This clone showed up just a few times. CDR3 in amino acids: CASREGLFNLNQPQHF. The DNA of the CDR3 is TGTGCCAGTAGGGAAGGGCTCTTTAATCTGAACCAGCCCCAGCATTTT. The genes are TRBV19 and TRBJ1-5; D gene unclear. V shed 6 bases and J shed 7 bases, with 22 bases lying between them. The CDR3 spans 16 residues. From germline, CDR1 is LNHDA and CDR2 SQIVND (reference sequence).